A selection of T cell receptor beta chains follows, all from one sample in a study of T cell repertoires in cytomegalovirus infection. MiXCR, applied by TCRdb to the reads, yields one record per CDR3 protein. The sample shows some 400,000 distinct CDR3 sequences, roughly 20% of them seen only once. Sequences were obtained from PBMCs. Receptors were obtained from a human donor in good health (CMV status not recorded). Some clones in this sample may be carry-over from other donors' samples. Both conserved end residues are part of each CDR3. The D gene is left open where the match is weak. Only part of the rows carry a size: once, few, many, or a class if the clone is expanded.

v_gene: TRBV10-3; abundance: NA; d_gene: TRBD2; j_gene: TRBJ2-1; CDR3nt: TGTGCCATCAGTGACAGCGGGGTAGGCGATAGCTCCTACAATGAGCAGTTCTTC; CDR3aa: CAISDSGVGDSSYNEQFF
v_gene: TRBV7-2; abundance: NA; d_gene: NA; j_gene: TRBJ2-1; CDR3nt: TGTGCCAGCAGCTTAGGGCGTCTCAATGAGCAGTTCTTC; CDR3aa: CASSLGRLNEQFF
v_gene: TRBV7-6; abundance: many; d_gene: NA; j_gene: TRBJ2-3; CDR3nt: TGTGCCAGCAGCCCGGGGCGGGCTCCTAATACGCAGTATTTT; CDR3aa: CASSPGRAPNTQYF
v_gene: TRBV6-2/TRBV6-3; abundance: NA; d_gene: TRBD2; j_gene: TRBJ2-7; CDR3nt: TGTGCCAGCACCGCGATAGCGGGAGCTCCCTACGAGCAGTACTTC; CDR3aa: CASTAIAGAPYEQYF
v_gene: TRBV12-3/TRBV12-4; abundance: NA; d_gene: NA; j_gene: TRBJ1-5; CDR3nt: TGTGCCAGCAGTTATTGGGAAGGACAGCCCCAGCATTTT; CDR3aa: CASSYWEGQPQHF
v_gene: TRBV7-2; abundance: many; d_gene: TRBD2; j_gene: TRBJ2-7; CDR3nt: TGTGCCAGCAGCTTTCAGCGGGGGGAGGACGAGCAGTACTTC; CDR3aa: CASSFQRGEDEQYF
v_gene: TRBV7-2; abundance: many; d_gene: TRBD1; j_gene: TRBJ1-2; CDR3nt: TGTGCCAGCACCTGGGCGCCACCGGGACAGGGAGGATATGGCTACACCTTC; CDR3aa: CASTWAPPGQGGYGYTF
v_gene: TRBV19; abundance: NA; d_gene: NA; j_gene: TRBJ1-5; CDR3nt: TGTGCCAGTAGTATAGAGGGCCAGGGCAATCAGCCCCAGCATTTT; CDR3aa: CASSIEGQGNQPQHF
v_gene: TRBV4-3; abundance: few; d_gene: NA; j_gene: TRBJ2-7; CDR3nt: TGCGCCAGCAGCCAAGCCGGACTGGGCTCGGGGGAAGAGCAGTACTTC; CDR3aa: CASSQAGLGSGEEQYF
v_gene: TRBV11-3; abundance: few; d_gene: TRBD2; j_gene: TRBJ2-1; CDR3nt: TGTGCCAGCAGCTCGGGACTAGCGGGAGACCTGGGGAATGAGCAGTTCTTC; CDR3aa: CASSSGLAGDLGNEQFF
v_gene: TRBV7-2; abundance: many; d_gene: TRBD1; j_gene: TRBJ2-7; CDR3nt: TGTGCCAGCAGCGTCACAGGGGATGACGAGCAGTACTTC; CDR3aa: CASSVTGDDEQYF
v_gene: TRBV7-2; abundance: many; d_gene: NA; j_gene: TRBJ2-5; CDR3nt: TGTGCCAGCAGCTTAGATCCCCGGGGCGGGACCCAGTACTTC; CDR3aa: CASSLDPRGGTQYF
v_gene: TRBV2; abundance: few; d_gene: NA; j_gene: TRBJ1-5; CDR3nt: TGTGCCAGCAGTGAAGGCGGACTCCTGAGGAAGCCCCAGCATTTT; CDR3aa: CASSEGGLLRKPQHF
v_gene: TRBV20-1; abundance: few; d_gene: NA; j_gene: TRBJ1-5; CDR3nt: TGCAGTGCTAGTGTGGCGGGGCAGCGCAATCAGCCCCAGCATTTT; CDR3aa: CSASVAGQRNQPQHF
v_gene: TRBV7-2; abundance: many; d_gene: NA; j_gene: TRBJ2-1; CDR3nt: TGTGCCAGCAGCTTCCAACTCGAGGTCTCGGTCCACAATGAGCAGTTCTTC; CDR3aa: CASSFQLEVSVHNEQFF
v_gene: TRBV18; abundance: few; d_gene: NA; j_gene: TRBJ2-3; CDR3nt: TGTGCCAGCTCCCGGGGGGCGACAGATACGCAGTATTTT; CDR3aa: CASSRGATDTQYF
v_gene: TRBV4-2; abundance: NA; d_gene: NA; j_gene: TRBJ1-6; CDR3nt: TGTGCCAGCAGCCAAGGAGCCCTGATTAATTCACCCCTCCACTTT; CDR3aa: CASSQGALINSPLHF
v_gene: TRBV12-5; abundance: many; d_gene: NA; j_gene: TRBJ2-1; CDR3nt: TGTGCTAGCAACAGAGTGGAGAATGAGCAGTTCTTC; CDR3aa: CASNRVENEQFF
v_gene: TRBV2; abundance: NA; d_gene: NA; j_gene: TRBJ2-1; CDR3nt: TGTGCCAGCAGTGAAAGGCAGGCCAATGAGCAGTTCTTC; CDR3aa: CASSERQANEQFF
v_gene: TRBV20-1; abundance: NA; d_gene: NA; j_gene: TRBJ2-5; CDR3nt: TGCAGTGCAAATAAAACCCCAGGACGTCGTGAGACCCAGTACTTC; CDR3aa: CSANKTPGRRETQYF
v_gene: TRBV6-1; abundance: few; d_gene: NA; j_gene: TRBJ1-2; CDR3nt: TGTGCCAGCAGTGAAGGGCCAGAACTTTATGGCTACACCTTC; CDR3aa: CASSEGPELYGYTF
v_gene: TRBV7-6; abundance: NA; d_gene: TRBD1; j_gene: TRBJ2-1; CDR3nt: TGTGCCAGCAGCTCGGGACAGGTCGACTACAATGAGCAGTTCTTC; CDR3aa: CASSSGQVDYNEQFF
v_gene: TRBV12-3/TRBV12-4; abundance: many; d_gene: TRBD2; j_gene: TRBJ2-7; CDR3nt: TGTGCCAGCTCGGGGGGGCTAGCGGGGGGTGTCTCCTACGAGCAGTACTTC; CDR3aa: CASSGGLAGGVSYEQYF